This TCR beta chain was sequenced during a study of OX40 agonist ivuxolimab in advanced cancers. Study observations and caveats: Some nonresponders likewise displayed low normalized T-cell clonal expansion.

Remarks on this clone: The antigen remains undetermined.

With baseline, cycle 4 day 1, and cycle 7 day 1 as timepoints, blood was sampled. CDR1 MGHRA and CDR2 YSYEKL come from the germline V gene. This CDR3 region has 15 residues. Trimming took off 1 base at V and 8 bases at J, with 15 bases between the two ends. Profiling relied on immunoSEQ multiplex PCR, and the TCRdb table lists in-frame clones only, not all of them. The profile shows 50,000 to 70,000 clones, approximately 88% of them singletons. The chain joins TRBV4-1 to TRBJ2-1; D gene uncertain. The receptor was isolated from an adult with an advanced solid tumor such as melanoma, head and neck, liver or kidney cancer. Sample: CD4+ or CD8+ T cells sorted from blood, taken in a trial of the OX40 agonist ivuxolimab. The CDR3 spells CASSQGSNPTDEQFF. The CDR3 DNA reads TGCGCCAGCAGCCAAGGCTCCAATCCTACCGATGAGCAGTTCTTC.